This T cell receptor (beta chain) stems from a study of blood T cell repertoires in COVID-19. The CDR3 sequence is 17 residues long. V was shortened by 1 base and J by 6 bases, with 20 bases between the two germline ends. Germline V CDR1 and CDR2: LGHDT, YNNKEL (reference sequence). Sequencing was performed with immunoSEQ multiplex PCR; in TCRdb, only in-frame clones are kept and a portion is missing. The data contain 200,000 to 250,000 clones, 80% to 90% of them singletons. Participant reports of clinical history set cohort assignment. The TCR originated in a woman in her forties with acute COVID-19. The J gene is TRBJ2-3, the V gene TRBV3-1 (or the pseudogene TRBV3-2); tentative D call: TRBD2 (6 bases). Specimen: PBMCs or T cells enriched from blood (not recorded which). CDR3 residues: CASSQGSSGVRRDTQYF. Written as DNA, the CDR3 is TGTGCCAGCAGCCAAGGGTCTTCGGGAGTCCGACGGGATACGCAGTATTTT.